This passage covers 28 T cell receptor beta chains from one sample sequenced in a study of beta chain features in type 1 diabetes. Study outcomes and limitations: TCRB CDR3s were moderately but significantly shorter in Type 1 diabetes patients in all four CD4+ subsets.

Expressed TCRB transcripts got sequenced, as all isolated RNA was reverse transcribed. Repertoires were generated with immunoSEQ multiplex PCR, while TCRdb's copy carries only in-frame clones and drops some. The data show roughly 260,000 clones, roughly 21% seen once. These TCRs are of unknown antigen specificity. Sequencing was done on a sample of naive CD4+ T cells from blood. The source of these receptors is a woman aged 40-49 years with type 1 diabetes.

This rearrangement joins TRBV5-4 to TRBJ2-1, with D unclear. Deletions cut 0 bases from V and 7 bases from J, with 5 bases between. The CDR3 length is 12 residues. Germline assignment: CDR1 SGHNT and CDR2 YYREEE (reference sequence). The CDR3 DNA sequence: TGTGCCAGCAGCTTGGACGGGAATGAGCAGTTCTTC. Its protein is CASSLDGNEQFF.

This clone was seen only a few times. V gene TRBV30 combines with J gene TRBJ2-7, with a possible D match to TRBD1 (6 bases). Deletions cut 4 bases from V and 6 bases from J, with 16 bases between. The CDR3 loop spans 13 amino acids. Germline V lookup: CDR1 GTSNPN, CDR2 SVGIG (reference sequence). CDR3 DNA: TGTGCCTGGACCGTCGGTCCAGGGGCCGAGCAGTACTTC. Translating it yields CAWTVGPGAEQYF. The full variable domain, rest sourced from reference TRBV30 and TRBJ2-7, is SQTIHQWPATLVQPVGSPLSLECTVEGTSNPNLYWYRQAAGRGLQLLFYSVGIGQISSEVPQNLSASRPQDRQFILSSKKLLLSDSGFYLCAWTVGPGAEQYFGPGTRLTVT.

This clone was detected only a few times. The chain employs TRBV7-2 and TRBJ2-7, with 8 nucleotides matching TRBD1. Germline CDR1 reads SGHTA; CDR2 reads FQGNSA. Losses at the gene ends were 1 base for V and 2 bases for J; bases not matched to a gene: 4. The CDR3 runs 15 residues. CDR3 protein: CASSLVKDRAYEQYF. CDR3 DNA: TGTGCCAGCAGCTTAGTAAAGGACAGGGCCTACGAGCAGTACTTC.

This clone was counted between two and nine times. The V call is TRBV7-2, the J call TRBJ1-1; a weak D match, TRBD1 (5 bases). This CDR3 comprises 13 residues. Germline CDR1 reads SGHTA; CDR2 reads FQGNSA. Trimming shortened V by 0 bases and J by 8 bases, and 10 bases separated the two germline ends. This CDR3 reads CASSLASEGEAFF. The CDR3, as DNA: TGTGCCAGCAGCTTAGCCTCGGAGGGGGAAGCTTTCTTT. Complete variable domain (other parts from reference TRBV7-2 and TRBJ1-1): GAGVSQSPSNKVTEKGKDVELRCDPISGHTALYWYRQSLGQGLEFLIYFQGNSAPDKSGLPSDRFSAERTGGSVSTLTIQRTQQEDSAVYLCASSLASEGEAFFGQGTRLTVV.

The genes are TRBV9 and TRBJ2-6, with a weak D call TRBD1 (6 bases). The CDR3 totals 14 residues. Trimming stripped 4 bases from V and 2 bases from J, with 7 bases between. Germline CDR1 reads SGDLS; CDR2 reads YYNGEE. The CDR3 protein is CASSPGAGANVLTF. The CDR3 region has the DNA TGTGCCAGCAGCCCAGGGGCTGGGGCCAACGTCCTGACTTTC.

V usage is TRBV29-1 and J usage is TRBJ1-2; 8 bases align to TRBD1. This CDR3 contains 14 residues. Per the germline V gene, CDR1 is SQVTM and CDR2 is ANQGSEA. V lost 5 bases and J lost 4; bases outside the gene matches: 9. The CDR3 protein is CSVQGQGEVYGYTF. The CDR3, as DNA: TGCAGCGTTCAAGGACAGGGAGAGGTCTATGGCTACACCTTC.

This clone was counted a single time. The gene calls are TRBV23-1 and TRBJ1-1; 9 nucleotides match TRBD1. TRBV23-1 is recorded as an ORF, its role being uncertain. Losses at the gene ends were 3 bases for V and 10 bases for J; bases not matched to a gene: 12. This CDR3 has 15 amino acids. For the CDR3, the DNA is TGCGCCAGCAGTCACCCGGGACAGGGTAATGGGGGAGCTTTCTTT. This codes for CASSHPGQGNGGAFF.

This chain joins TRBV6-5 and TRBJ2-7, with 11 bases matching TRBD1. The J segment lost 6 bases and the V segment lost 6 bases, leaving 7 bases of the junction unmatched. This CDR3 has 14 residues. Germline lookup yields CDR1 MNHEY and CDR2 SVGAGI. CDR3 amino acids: CASRFPGTGGEQYF. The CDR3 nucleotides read TGTGCCAGCAGATTCCCCGGGACAGGGGGCGAGCAGTACTTC.

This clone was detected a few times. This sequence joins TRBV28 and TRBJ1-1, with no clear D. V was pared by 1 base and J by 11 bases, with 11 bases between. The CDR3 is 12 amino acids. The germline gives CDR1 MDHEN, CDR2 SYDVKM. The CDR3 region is CASSLYGERAFF. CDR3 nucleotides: TGTGCCAGCAGTTTATACGGGGAGAGGGCTTTCTTT.

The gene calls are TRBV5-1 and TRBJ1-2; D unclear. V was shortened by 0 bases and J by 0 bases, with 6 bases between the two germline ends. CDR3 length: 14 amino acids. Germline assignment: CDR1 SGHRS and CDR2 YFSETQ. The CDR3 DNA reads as TGCGCCAGCAGCTTGGAGAGAGCTAACTATGGCTACACCTTC. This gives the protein CASSLERANYGYTF.

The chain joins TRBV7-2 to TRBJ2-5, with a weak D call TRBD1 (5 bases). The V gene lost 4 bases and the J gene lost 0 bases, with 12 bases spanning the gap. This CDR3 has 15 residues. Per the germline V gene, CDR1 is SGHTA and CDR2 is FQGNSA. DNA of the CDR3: TGTGCCAGCAGCTCTTGGACACGGGACCAAGAGACCCAGTACTTC. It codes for CASSSWTRDQETQYF.

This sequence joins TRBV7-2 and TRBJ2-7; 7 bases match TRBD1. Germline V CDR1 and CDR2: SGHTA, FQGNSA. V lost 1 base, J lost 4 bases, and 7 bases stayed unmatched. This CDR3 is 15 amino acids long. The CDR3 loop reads CASSLDGTEPYEQYF. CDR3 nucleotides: TGTGCCAGCAGCTTAGACGGGACAGAGCCTTACGAGCAGTACTTC.

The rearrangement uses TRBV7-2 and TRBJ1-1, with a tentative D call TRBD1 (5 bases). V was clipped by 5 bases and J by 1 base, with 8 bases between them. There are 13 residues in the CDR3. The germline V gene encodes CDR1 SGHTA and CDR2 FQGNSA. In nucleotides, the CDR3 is TGTGCCAGCAGCACTGGACAGAACACTGAAGCTTTCTTT. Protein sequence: CASSTGQNTEAFF.

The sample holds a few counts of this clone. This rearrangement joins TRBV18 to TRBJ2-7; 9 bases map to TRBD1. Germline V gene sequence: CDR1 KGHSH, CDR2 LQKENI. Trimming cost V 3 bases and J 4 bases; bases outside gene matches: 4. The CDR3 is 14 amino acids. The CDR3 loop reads CASSPDRGGYEQYF. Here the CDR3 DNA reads TGTGCCAGCTCACCGGACAGGGGAGGGTACGAGCAGTACTTC.

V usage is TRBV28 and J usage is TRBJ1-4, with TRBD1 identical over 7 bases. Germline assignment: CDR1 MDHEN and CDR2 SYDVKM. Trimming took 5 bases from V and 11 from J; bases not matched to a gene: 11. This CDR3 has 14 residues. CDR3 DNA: TGTGCCAGCAGTCCTAGGGGGGACAGCACGAAACTGTTTTTT. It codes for CASSPRGDSTKLFF. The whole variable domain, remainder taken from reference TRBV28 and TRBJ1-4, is DVKVTQSSRYLVKRTGEKVFLECVQDMDHENMFWYRQDPGLGLRLIYFSYDVKMKEKGDIPEGYSVSREKKERFSLILESASTNQTSMYLCASSPRGDSTKLFFGSGTQLSVL.

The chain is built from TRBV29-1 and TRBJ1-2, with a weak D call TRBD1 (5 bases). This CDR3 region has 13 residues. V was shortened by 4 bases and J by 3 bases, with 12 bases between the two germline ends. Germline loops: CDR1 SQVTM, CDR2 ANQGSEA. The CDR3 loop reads CSVGAGIDYGYTF. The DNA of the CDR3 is TGCAGCGTTGGCGCAGGGATCGACTATGGCTACACCTTC.

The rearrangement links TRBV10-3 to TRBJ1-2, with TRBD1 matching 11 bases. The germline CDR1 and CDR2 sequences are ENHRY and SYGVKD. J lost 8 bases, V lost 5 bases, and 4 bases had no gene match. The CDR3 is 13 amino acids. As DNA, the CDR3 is TGTGCCATCAGTTCGGACAGGGGGCAGGGCTACACCTTC. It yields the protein CAISSDRGQGYTF.

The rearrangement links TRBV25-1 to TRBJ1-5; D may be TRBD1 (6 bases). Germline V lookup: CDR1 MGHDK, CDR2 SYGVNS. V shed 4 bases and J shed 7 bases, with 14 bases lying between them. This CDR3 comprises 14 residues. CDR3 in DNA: TGTGCCAGCAGTGGACCACAGGGTTGGCAGCCCCAGCATTTT. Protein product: CASSGPQGWQPQHF.

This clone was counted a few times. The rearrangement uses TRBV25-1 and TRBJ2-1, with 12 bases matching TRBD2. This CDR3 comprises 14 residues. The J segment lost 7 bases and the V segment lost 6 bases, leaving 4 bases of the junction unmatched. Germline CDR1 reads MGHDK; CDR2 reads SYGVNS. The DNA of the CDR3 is TGTGCCAGCAGACTAGCGGGGGGTCTAAATGAGCAGTTCTTC. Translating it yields CASRLAGGLNEQFF.

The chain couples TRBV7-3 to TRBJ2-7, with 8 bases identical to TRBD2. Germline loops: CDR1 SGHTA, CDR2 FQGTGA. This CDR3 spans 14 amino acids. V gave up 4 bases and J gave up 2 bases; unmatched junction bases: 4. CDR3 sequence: CASSSSGGPYEQYF. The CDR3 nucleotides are TGTGCCAGCAGCTCCAGCGGGGGCCCCTACGAGCAGTACTTC.

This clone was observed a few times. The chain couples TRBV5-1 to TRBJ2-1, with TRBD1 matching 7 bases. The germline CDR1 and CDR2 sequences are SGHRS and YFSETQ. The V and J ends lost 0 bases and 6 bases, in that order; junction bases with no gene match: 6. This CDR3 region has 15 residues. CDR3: CASSLGTGGFNEQFF. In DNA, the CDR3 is TGCGCCAGCAGCTTGGGGACAGGCGGCTTCAATGAGCAGTTCTTC.

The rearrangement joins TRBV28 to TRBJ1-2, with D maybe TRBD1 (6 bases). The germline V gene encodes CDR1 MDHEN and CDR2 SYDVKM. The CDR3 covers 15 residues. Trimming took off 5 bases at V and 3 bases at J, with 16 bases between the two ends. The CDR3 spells CASSGQTAGDYGYTF. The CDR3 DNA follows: TGTGCCAGCAGTGGACAGACCGCGGGGGACTATGGCTACACCTTC.

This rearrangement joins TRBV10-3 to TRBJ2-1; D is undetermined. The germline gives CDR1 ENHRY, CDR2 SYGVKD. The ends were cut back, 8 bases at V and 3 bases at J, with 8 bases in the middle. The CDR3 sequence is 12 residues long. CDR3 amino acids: CAIAAVYNEQFF. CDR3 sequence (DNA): TGTGCCATCGCGGCAGTCTACAATGAGCAGTTCTTC.

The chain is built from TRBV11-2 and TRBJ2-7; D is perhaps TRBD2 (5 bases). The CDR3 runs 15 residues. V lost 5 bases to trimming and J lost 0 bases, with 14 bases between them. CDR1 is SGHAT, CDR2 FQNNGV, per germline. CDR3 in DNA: TGTGCCAGCAGCCCTTGGACTTCCAGCTCCTACGAGCAGTACTTC. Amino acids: CASSPWTSSSYEQYF.

This CDR3 is CASSLLDRVGEKLFF. The CDR3 bases are TGTGCCAGCAGCCTACTCGACAGGGTCGGTGAAAAACTGTTTTTT. The chain links TRBV28 to TRBJ1-4, with TRBD1 identical over 7 bases. The V gene's germline CDR1 is MDHEN and CDR2 SYDVKM. The CDR3 has 15 amino acids. Trimming cost V 6 bases and J 7 bases; bases outside gene matches: 11.

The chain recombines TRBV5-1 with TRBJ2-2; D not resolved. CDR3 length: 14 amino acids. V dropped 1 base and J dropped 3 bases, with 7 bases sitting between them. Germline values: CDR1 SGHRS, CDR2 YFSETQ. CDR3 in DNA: TGCGCCAGCAGCTTGTTCGGGTACACCGGGGAGCTGTTTTTT. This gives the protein CASSLFGYTGELFF.

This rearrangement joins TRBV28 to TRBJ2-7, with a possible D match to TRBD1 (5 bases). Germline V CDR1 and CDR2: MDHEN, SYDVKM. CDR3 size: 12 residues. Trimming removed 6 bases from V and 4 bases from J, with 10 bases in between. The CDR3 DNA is TGTGCCAGCAGCCGTAAGGGGTACGAGCAGTACTTC. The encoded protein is CASSRKGYEQYF.

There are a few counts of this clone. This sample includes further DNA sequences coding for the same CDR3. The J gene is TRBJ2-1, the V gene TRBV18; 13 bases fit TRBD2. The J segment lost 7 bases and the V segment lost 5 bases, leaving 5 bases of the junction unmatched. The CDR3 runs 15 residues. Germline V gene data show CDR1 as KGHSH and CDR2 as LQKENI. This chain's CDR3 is CASSSGLAGDNEQFF. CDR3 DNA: TGTGCCAGCTCATCCGGACTAGCGGGAGATAATGAGCAGTTCTTC.